The source of this T cell receptor beta chain is a study of molecular identifiers for immune sequencing clone quantification. Input for naive CD8 libraries was roughly 19,000 to 1,000,000 sorted cells; the RNA fraction used was 10%, 30% or 50%. A CD8+CD4-CCR7+CD45RA+ phenotype served as the sorting definition for naive CD8 T cells. Points from the study as a whole: Clonotypes surpassing 20 RNA copies contained over 97% of effector molecules, versus under 1% in naive cells.

With respect to this clonotype: Its target is not known.

The length of the CDR3 is 16 residues. V was shortened by 3 bases and J by 5 bases, with 19 bases between the two germline ends. Germline loops: CDR1 LNHDA, CDR2 SQIVND (reference sequence). From the PCR reads, TCRdb called clonotypes with MiXCR, one entry per CDR3 protein. Of more than 550,000 distinct CDR3 sequences listed, around 25% are singletons. The sequence derives from a human donor in good health. Some libraries in this study had Jurkat cell RNA spiked in. The chain joins TRBV19 to TRBJ1-1; weak D call: TRBD1 (5 bases). The specimen was naive CD8+ T cells from blood, with Jurkat cell RNA spiked in. Subset: FACS-sorted CD8+CD4-CCR7+CD45RA+ naive T cells. The DNA of the CDR3 is TGTGCCAGTAGTATTGCTCCAGACAGAAAGGGTACTGAAGCTTTCTTT. Translation: CASSIAPDRKGTEAFF.